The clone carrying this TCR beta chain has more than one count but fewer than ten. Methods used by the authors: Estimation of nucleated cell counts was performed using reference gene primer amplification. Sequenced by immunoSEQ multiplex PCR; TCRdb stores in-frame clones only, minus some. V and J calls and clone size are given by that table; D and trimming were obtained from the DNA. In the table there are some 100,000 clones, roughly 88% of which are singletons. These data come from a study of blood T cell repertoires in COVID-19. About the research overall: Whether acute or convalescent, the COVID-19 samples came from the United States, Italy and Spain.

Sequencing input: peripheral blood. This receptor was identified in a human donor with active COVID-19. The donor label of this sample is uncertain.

CDR3 sequence reads: CASARGIGNQPQHF. The DNA for the CDR3 is TGCGCCAGCGCTCGAGGTATTGGCAATCAGCCCCAGCATTTT. V and J are TRBV10-2 and TRBJ1-5; unclear D gene. Germline CDR1 and CDR2: WSHSY and SAAADI. CDR3 length: 14 amino acids. With 8 bases removed from V and 2 bases from J, the gap between germline ends came to 13 bases.